These 21 T cell receptor beta chains originate from one sample sequenced in a study of blood T cell repertoires in COVID-19. Measured with immunoSEQ multiplex PCR; TCRdb has only the in-frame clones, and not every one. The sample contains under 130,000 clones, roughly nine tenths of which appear only once. Sequencing input: peripheral blood. These receptors all stem from a woman of 80 years or more in a cohort sampled during active COVID-19.

This clone was counted a single time. The J gene is TRBJ2-3, the V gene TRBV30; D perhaps matches TRBD2 (6 bases). The length of the CDR3 is 12 residues. The V end was cut by 4 bases, the J end by 6 bases, with 11 bases between. Germline CDR1 GTSNPN, CDR2 SVGIG (reference sequence). The DNA for the CDR3 is TGTGCCTGGACTGGGACTTACGATACGCAGTATTTT. Translation gives CAWTGTYDTQYF.

V gene TRBV18 combines with J gene TRBJ2-2, with D hard to call. The V gene lost 0 bases and the J gene lost 1 base, with 6 bases spanning the gap. Germline CDR1 is KGHSH and CDR2 is LQKENI. The CDR3 length is 15 residues. CDR3 loop: CASSPPSMNTGELFF. The CDR3 region has the DNA TGTGCCAGCTCACCACCGAGTATGAACACCGGGGAGCTGTTTTTT. Full variable domain (outside the CDR3, taken from reference TRBV18 and TRBJ2-2): NAGVMQNPRHLVRRRGQEARLRCSPMKGHSHVYWYRQLPEEGLKFMVYLQKENIIDESGMPKERFSAEFPKEGPSILRIQQVVRGDSAAYFCASSPPSMNTGELFFGEGSRLTVL.

The V call is TRBV30, the J call TRBJ1-6; weak D call: TRBD1 (6 bases). From germline, CDR1 is GTSNPN and CDR2 SVGIG (reference sequence). Trimming took off 4 bases at V and 8 bases at J, with 12 bases between the two ends. The CDR3 extends over 13 amino acids. The CDR3 protein is CAWTAGGDSPLHF. CDR3 DNA: TGTGCCTGGACAGCGGGGGGCGATTCACCCCTCCACTTT.

This clone was found once. The chain uses TRBV5-1 and TRBJ1-1; D is unclear. The V end was cut by 2 bases, the J end by 1 base, with 18 bases between. The CDR3 sequence is 17 residues long. From germline, CDR1 is SGHRS and CDR2 YFSETQ. CDR3 residues: CASSFEGSGLTNTEAFF. The CDR3 coding sequence is TGCGCCAGCAGCTTCGAAGGGTCGGGGTTGACGAACACTGAAGCTTTCTTT. Filled out from reference TRBV5-1 and TRBJ1-1, the complete variable domain reads KAGVTQTPRYLIKTRGQQVTLSCSPISGHRSVSWYQQTPGQGLQFLFEYFSETQRNKGNFPGRFSGRQFSNSRSEMNVSTLELGDSALYLCASSFEGSGLTNTEAFFGQGTRLTVV.

This clone was seen once. The V gene is TRBV18, the J gene TRBJ1-2; no firm D call. The V end was cut by 3 bases, the J end by 4 bases, with 18 bases between. The CDR3 has 16 residues. Germline CDR1 and CDR2: KGHSH and LQKENI. CDR3 sequence reads: CASSPFLAQRGYGYTF. The CDR3 DNA is TGTGCCAGCTCACCTTTCTTGGCCCAGCGGGGCTATGGCTACACCTTC.

The chain joins TRBV18 to TRBJ2-6, with D possibly TRBD2 on 6 matching bases. V was clipped by 2 bases and J by 0 bases, with 14 bases between them. The germline V gene has CDR1 KGHSH and CDR2 LQKENI. There are 18 residues in the CDR3. CDR3 region: CASSPTGATNSGANVLTF. Here the CDR3 DNA reads TGTGCCAGCTCACCAACGGGAGCTACTAACTCTGGGGCCAACGTCCTGACTTTC.

The CDR3: CSVGQGRANTEAFF. The CDR3 DNA sequence: TGCAGCGTGGGACAGGGGAGAGCGAACACTGAAGCTTTCTTT. The chain carries TRBV29-1 and TRBJ1-1, with 10 bases lining up with TRBD1. J lost 1 base, V lost 6 bases, and 5 bases had no gene match. Per germline, CDR1 SQVTM and CDR2 ANQGSEA. This CDR3 contains 14 residues.

The J gene is TRBJ1-2, the V gene TRBV11-2, with TRBD1 as a possible D gene (5 bases). CDR3 length: 13 residues. The ends were cut back, 5 bases at V and 6 bases at J, with 13 bases in the middle. Germline assignment: CDR1 SGHAT and CDR2 FQNNGV. CDR3 residues: CASSPQAGHGYTF. In DNA, the CDR3 is TGTGCCAGCAGCCCCCAGGCAGGGCATGGCTACACCTTC.

The chain carries TRBV5-4 and TRBJ2-1, with 8 bases aligning to TRBD2. Germline loops: CDR1 SGHNT, CDR2 YYREEE (reference sequence). Trimming took 4 bases from V and 6 from J; bases not matched to a gene: 12. The CDR3 consists of 16 residues. The CDR3 bases are TGTGCCAGCAGCCTGCGGAGTAGCGGGATAAGCAATGAGCAGTTCTTC. This codes for CASSLRSSGISNEQFF.

The chain recombines TRBV19 with TRBJ1-5; D perhaps matches TRBD1 (5 bases). CDR1 LNHDA and CDR2 SQIVND come from the germline V gene (reference sequence). Trimming pared 6 bases from V and 2 bases from J, leaving 11 bases between. The CDR3 consists of 14 residues. CDR3 loop: CASRTTGGNQPQHF. In nucleotides, the CDR3 is TGTGCCAGTAGGACAACAGGCGGCAATCAGCCCCAGCATTTT.

This sequence joins TRBV19 and TRBJ1-2; 7 bases fit TRBD1. There are 13 residues in the CDR3. CDR1 is LNHDA and CDR2 is SQIVND in the germline V gene (reference sequence). The trim removed 10 bases at V and 1 base at J, leaving 6 bases unmatched. The CDR3 DNA follows: TGTGCCACTGTACAGGGGTTTAACTATGGCTACACCTTC. It is translated as CATVQGFNYGYTF.

The J gene is TRBJ1-1, the V gene TRBV2, with unresolved D. Trimming cost V 10 bases and J 3 bases, with 12 bases left between them. This CDR3 spans 12 amino acids. Germline V CDR1 and CDR2: SNHLY, FYNNEI. The CDR3 DNA reads as TGTGCCACCCTGAGGGAGGACACTGAAGCTTTCTTT. Protein sequence: CATLREDTEAFF.

This chain links TRBV23-1 with TRBJ2-7, with 12 bases matching TRBD1. TRBV23-1 falls under the ORF class, with uncertain function. This CDR3 spans 18 amino acids. The junction had 13 bases not matched to a gene; V was cut back by 2 bases and J by 5 bases. CDR3 DNA sequence: TGCGCCAGCAGTCAAAGGAGTAGCCCGGGACAGGGGGCCGACGAGCAGTACTTC. It codes for CASSQRSSPGQGADEQYF.

The gene calls are TRBV6-5 and TRBJ1-5; D might be TRBD1 (6 bases). The germline V gene has CDR1 MNHEY and CDR2 SVGAGI. CDR3 length equals 14 residues. V was cut by 6 bases and J by 2 bases, with 11 bases left in between. For the CDR3, the DNA is TGTGCCAGCAGCAAACCAGGGGGCAATCAGCCCCAGCATTTT. Protein sequence: CASSKPGGNQPQHF.

This sequence joins TRBV4-1 and TRBJ1-1; D possibly corresponds to TRBD1 (5 bases). V lost 1 base and J lost 11, with 11 bases in between. The CDR3 has 12 residues. Germline CDR1 and CDR2: MGHRA and YSYEKL. CDR3: CASSQVGVGAFF. CDR3 in DNA: TGCGCCAGCAGCCAAGTAGGGGTCGGGGCTTTCTTT.

The J gene is TRBJ2-1, the V gene TRBV6-4, with 7 nucleotides matching TRBD2. V lost 2 bases and J lost 7; bases outside the gene matches: 5. Germline values: CDR1 MRHNA, CDR2 SNTAGT. There are 14 residues in the CDR3. CDR3 sequence reads: CASSDLSGVNEQFF. CDR3 DNA: TGTGCCAGCAGTGACCTGAGCGGGGTTAATGAGCAGTTCTTC.

The chain is built from TRBV7-9 and TRBJ2-1; D remains unclear. This CDR3 comprises 11 residues. The germline gives CDR1 SEHNR, CDR2 FQNEAQ (reference sequence). The V and J ends lost 4 bases and 7 bases respectively, with 5 bases between them. CDR3 DNA sequence: TGTGCCAGCAGCTACAAGAATGAGCAGTTCTTC. This codes for CASSYKNEQFF.

The chain links TRBV7-9 to TRBJ2-2, with D perhaps matching TRBD2 (6 bases). The V gene lost 3 bases and the J gene lost 6 bases, with 14 bases spanning the gap. Germline V gene sequence: CDR1 SEHNR, CDR2 FQNEAQ (reference sequence). This CDR3 comprises 15 residues. In nucleotides, the CDR3 is TGTGCCAGCAGCTTGGGCCGGGAGAGGCCCGGGGAGCTGTTTTTT. As protein: CASSLGRERPGELFF. Full variable domain (outside the CDR3, taken from reference TRBV7-9 and TRBJ2-2): DTGVSQNPRHKITKRGQNVTFRCDPISEHNRLYWYRQTLGQGPEFLTYFQNEAQLEKSRLLSDRFSAERPKGSFSTLEIQRTEQGDSAMYLCASSLGRERPGELFFGEGSRLTVL.

The gene calls are TRBV2 and TRBJ2-7; TRBD1 aligns across 10 bases. The germline V gene encodes CDR1 SNHLY and CDR2 FYNNEI. This CDR3 region has 14 residues. Trimming at V came to 4 bases and at J to 5 bases, leaving 5 bases not matched to a gene. The CDR3 is CASSAGTGVHEQYF. CDR3 sequence (DNA): TGTGCCAGCAGTGCCGGGACAGGGGTGCACGAGCAGTACTTC.

The chain has TRBV11-2 and TRBJ1-1; D call uncertain. The CDR3 runs 14 residues. The V end lost 1 base, the J end lost 0 bases, and 6 bases lay between the germline ends. Germline V gene lookup returns CDR1 SGHAT and CDR2 FQNNGV. CDR3: CASSLGAMNTEAFF. As DNA, the CDR3 is TGTGCCAGCAGCTTAGGGGCTATGAACACTGAAGCTTTCTTT.

This chain joins TRBV3-1 (or the pseudogene TRBV3-2) and TRBJ1-1; unclear D gene. This CDR3 contains 13 residues. Germline lookup yields CDR1 LGHDT and CDR2 YNNKEL (reference sequence). Trimming removed 0 bases at V and 9 bases at J, with 11 bases between. In DNA form, the CDR3 reads TGTGCCAGCAGCCAAGATGACCGAGACAAAGCTTTCTTT. This codes for CASSQDDRDKAFF.